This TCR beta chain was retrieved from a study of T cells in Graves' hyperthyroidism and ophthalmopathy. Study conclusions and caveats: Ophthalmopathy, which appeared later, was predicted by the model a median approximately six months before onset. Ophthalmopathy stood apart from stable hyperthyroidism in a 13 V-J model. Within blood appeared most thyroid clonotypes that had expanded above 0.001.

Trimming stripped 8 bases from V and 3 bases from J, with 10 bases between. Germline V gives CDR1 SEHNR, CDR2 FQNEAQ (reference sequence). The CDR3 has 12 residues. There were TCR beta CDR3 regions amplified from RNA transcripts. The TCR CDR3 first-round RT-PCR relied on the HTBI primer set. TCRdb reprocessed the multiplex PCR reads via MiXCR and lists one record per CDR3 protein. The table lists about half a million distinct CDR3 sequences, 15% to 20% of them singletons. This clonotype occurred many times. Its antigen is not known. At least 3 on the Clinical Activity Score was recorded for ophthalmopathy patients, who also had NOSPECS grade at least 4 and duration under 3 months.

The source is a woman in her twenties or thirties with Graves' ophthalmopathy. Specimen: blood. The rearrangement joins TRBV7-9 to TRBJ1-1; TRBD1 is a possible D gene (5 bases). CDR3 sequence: CASLRGDTEAFF. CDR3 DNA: TGTGCCAGCCTTCGGGGGGACACTGAAGCTTTCTTT.